The present entry profiles one T cell receptor (beta chain) with its context. Its antigen specificity is not known. Base quality data are lacking; no much larger clone is found one base away. This sample was taken from a study of a mutant IDH1 vaccine in newly diagnosed glioma (dated by TCRdb to the early 2020s). In the study overall: Of the approximately 30 treated patients, approximately 62% were male and around 40% were female, and the mean age was 40.4 years. Six visits were used for peripheral blood collection: V03 (baseline), V05, V07, V10, V12 and V13. Longitudinal TCRB deep sequencing was done for some 25 treated patients, wherever samples were available for exploratory analyses. Before enrollment, most patients had been given radiochemotherapy with temozolomide as standard therapy, while the rest had received either radiotherapy alone or temozolomide alone. Broad study findings and their caveats: Immune responses induced by the vaccine were seen in roughly 92% of patients across multiple MHC alleles. Selection of PBMC samples for TCRB deep sequencing was based on availability. The authors noted that analyses of patient blood samples could not be reproduced because of sample limitations. Pseudoprogression seemed to be unrelated to changes in the top peripheral T cell clonotypes found by TCRB sequencing.

The method behind the library was the immunoSEQ multiplex PCR assay. Following the manufacturer's protocol, the hsTCRB Kit was used to amplify rearranged TCR beta chain sequences. Sequencing of TCRB libraries was carried out on an Illumina MiSeq. As for the original processing: The kit vendor's proprietary platform handled demultiplexing, trimming and gene mapping. TCRdb mirrors the immuneACCESS table, restricted to in-frame sequences. Some clones are absent from its copies; in checked studies, under half trace to an unresolved V gene, and the reason for the others is unknown. V and J calls and clone size are given by that table; D and trimming were obtained from the DNA. The sample table lists roughly 86,000 clones, just under 80% of them with a count of one. Clones ranked in the top ten supply 7% to 9% of the sample. Inclusive of the bounding cysteine and phenylalanine, the CDR3 is 19 residues long. Only the CDR3 portion is preserved as DNA: 57 bases, with reading frame beginning at the first base. Germline trimming amounts to 1 base on V and 2 bases on J, with 13 as the count of junction bases outside the gene matches. Sequences LGHNA (CDR1) and YSLEER (CDR2) are obtained from the germline V gene.

The sample's time point label is to be understood as: baseline, week 1 (first vaccination visit). Per the publication, the treatment or condition label means: pre-vaccination baseline after standard-of-care therapy. Donors had newly diagnosed WHO grade 3 or 4 IDH1-mutant astrocytomas with loss of nuclear ATRX. The samples were drawn from NOA16, a multicentre, single-arm, open-label phase I trial in Germany that tested a mutant IDH1 peptide vaccine in humans for the first time. Visit V03 blood draws served as the baseline sample for immunogenicity testing. The DNeasy Blood and Tissue Kit was used to extract genomic DNA from EDTA blood for TCRB sequencing.

The sample in question was PBMCs, obtained from a glioma patient treated with radiotherapy, temozolomide or both. This receptor was identified in a man in his forties or fifties with glioma. The rearranged chain carries TRBV4-3 and TRBJ2-3; 9 central bases correspond to TRBD2. The CDR3 sequence is CASSQGFWIAGDFTDTQYF. The sequenced DNA is TGCGCCAGCAGCCAAGGGTTTTGGATAGCGGGGGACTTCACAGATACGCAGTATTTT.